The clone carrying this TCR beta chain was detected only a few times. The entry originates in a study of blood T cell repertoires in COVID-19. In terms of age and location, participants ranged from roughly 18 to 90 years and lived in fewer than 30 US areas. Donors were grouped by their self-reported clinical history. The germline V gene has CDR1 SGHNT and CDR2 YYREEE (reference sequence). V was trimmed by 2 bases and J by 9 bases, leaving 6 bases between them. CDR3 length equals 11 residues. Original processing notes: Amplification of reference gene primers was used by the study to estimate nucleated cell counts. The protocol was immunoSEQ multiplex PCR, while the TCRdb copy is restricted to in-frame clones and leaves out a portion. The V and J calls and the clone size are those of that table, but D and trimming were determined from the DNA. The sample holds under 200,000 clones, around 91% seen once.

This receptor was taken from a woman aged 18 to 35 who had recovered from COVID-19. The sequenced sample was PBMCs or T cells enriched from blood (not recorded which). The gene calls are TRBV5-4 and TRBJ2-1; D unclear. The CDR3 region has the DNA TGTGCCAGCAGCTTCGGTCTTGAGCAGTTCTTC. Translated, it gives CASSFGLEQFF.